Ten or more counts support the clone carrying this TCR beta chain. The antigen is unknown. The CDR3 end lies 3 residues beyond the end of the read and is filled in from the germline J gene. The sample is drawn from a study of T cell clonality in common variable immunodeficiency. Clones were read by immunoSEQ multiplex PCR, and TCRdb kept only the in-frame ones, dropping some. The sample holds about 35,000 clones, and no clone turns up only once. Per germline, CDR1 SNHLY and CDR2 FYNNEI. The CDR3 runs to 15 residues. Trimming removed 4 bases at V and 7 bases at J, with 17 bases between. Notes on the study in general: TCRbeta clonality was increased in CVID versus healthy controls.

The receptor's source is a person aged 18 to 75 in good health. This rearrangement joins TRBV2 to TRBJ2-1; D uncertain. Sequences were obtained from peripheral blood mononuclear cells. CDR3 bases read: TGTGCCAGCAGTGGCGGCTTCAACAACGGGAATGAG. Encoded protein: CASSGGFNNGNE. The whole CDR3 protein is CASSGGFNNGNEQFF.